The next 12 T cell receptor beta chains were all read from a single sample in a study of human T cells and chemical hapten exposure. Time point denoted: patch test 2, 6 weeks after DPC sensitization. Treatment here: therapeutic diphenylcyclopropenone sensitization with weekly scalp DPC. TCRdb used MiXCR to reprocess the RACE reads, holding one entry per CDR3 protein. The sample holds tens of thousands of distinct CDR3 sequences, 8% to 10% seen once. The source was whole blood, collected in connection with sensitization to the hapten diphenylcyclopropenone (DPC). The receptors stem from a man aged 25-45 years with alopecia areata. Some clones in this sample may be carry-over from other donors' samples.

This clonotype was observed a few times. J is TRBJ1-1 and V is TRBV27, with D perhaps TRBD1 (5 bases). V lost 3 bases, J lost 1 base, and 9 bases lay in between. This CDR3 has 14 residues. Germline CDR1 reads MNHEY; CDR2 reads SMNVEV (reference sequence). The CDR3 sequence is CASSFQGTNTEAFF. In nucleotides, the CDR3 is TGTGCCAGCAGTTTTCAGGGAACGAACACTGAAGCTTTCTTT.

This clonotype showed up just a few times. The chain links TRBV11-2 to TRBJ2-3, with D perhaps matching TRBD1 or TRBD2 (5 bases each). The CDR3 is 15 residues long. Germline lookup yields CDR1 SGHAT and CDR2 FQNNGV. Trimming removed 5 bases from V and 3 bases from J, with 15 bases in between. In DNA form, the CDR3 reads TGTGCCAGCAGCCCCCTTGGGACCCCTACAGATACGCAGTATTTT. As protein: CASSPLGTPTDTQYF.

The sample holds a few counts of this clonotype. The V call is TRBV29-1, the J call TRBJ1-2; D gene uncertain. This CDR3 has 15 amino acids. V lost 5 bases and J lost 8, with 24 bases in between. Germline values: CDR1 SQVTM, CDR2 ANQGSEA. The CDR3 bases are TGCAGCGTTAACTTGCCGGGTCCCGTTCCGTTCGGCTACACCTTC. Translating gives CSVNLPGPVPFGYTF.

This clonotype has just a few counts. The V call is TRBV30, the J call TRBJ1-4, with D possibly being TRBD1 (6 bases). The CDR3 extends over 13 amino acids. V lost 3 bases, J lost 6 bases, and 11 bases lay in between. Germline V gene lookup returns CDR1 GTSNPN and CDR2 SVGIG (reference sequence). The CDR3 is CAWSRGADEKLFF. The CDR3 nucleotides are TGTGCCTGGAGCCGGGGGGCGGATGAAAAACTGTTTTTT.

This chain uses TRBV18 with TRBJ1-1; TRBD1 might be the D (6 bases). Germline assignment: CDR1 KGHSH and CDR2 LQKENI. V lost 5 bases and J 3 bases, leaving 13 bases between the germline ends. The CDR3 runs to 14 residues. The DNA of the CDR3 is TGTGCCAGCTCAGACTCCGGGGGGCACACTGAAGCTTTCTTT. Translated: CASSDSGGHTEAFF.

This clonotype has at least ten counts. The CDR3 DNA reads TGTGCCAGCAGTGTAGCGGGACAGGTATATGGCTACACCTTC. Translated, it gives CASSVAGQVYGYTF. This rearrangement joins TRBV6-1 to TRBJ1-2; TRBD1 agrees at 8 bases. V shed 4 bases, J shed 5 bases, and the junction held 6 bases outside the gene matches. The CDR3 contains 14 residues. Per germline, CDR1 MNHNS and CDR2 SASEGT.

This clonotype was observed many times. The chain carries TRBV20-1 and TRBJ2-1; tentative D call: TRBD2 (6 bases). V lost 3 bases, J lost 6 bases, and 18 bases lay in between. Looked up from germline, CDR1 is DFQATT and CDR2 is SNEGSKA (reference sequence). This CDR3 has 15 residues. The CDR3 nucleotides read TGCAGTGCTAGTCTTCGGGGAGGTTTTGCCAATGAGCAGTTCTTC. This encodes CSASLRGGFANEQFF.

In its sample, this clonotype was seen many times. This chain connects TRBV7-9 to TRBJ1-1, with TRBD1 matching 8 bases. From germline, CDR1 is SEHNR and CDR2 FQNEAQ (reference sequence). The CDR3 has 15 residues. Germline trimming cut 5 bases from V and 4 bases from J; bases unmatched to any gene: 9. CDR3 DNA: TGTGCCAGCAGCCTCCCTCAAACAGGGGGCACTGAAGCTTTCTTT. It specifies CASSLPQTGGTEAFF.

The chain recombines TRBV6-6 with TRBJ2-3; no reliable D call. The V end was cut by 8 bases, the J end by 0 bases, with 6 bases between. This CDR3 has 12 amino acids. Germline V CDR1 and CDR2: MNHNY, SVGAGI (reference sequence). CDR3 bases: TGTGCCAGCTCCCGCAGCACAGATACGCAGTATTTT. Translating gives CASSRSTDTQYF.

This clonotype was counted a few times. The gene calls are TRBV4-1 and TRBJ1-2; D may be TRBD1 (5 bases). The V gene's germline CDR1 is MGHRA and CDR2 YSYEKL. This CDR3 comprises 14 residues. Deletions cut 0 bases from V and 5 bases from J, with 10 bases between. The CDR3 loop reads CASSQEGDRYGYTF. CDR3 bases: TGCGCCAGCAGCCAAGAAGGGGACCGATATGGCTACACCTTC.

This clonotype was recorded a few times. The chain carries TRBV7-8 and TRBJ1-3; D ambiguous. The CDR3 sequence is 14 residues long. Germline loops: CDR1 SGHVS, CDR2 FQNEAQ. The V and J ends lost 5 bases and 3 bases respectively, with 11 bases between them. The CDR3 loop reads CASSRGTRGNTIYF. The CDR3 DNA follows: TGTGCCAGCAGCCGAGGCACTCGTGGAAACACCATATATTTT.

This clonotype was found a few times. The CDR3 here is CASSWGQGHTGELFF. The CDR3 nucleotides read TGTGCCAGCAGCTGGGGACAGGGGCACACCGGGGAGCTGTTTTTT. The rearrangement joins TRBV5-4 to TRBJ2-2; 10 bases are a match to TRBD1. The length of the CDR3 is 15 residues. J was trimmed by 3 bases and V by 3 bases; bases with no gene match: 2. CDR1 and CDR2 (germline): SGHNT, YYREEE (reference sequence).